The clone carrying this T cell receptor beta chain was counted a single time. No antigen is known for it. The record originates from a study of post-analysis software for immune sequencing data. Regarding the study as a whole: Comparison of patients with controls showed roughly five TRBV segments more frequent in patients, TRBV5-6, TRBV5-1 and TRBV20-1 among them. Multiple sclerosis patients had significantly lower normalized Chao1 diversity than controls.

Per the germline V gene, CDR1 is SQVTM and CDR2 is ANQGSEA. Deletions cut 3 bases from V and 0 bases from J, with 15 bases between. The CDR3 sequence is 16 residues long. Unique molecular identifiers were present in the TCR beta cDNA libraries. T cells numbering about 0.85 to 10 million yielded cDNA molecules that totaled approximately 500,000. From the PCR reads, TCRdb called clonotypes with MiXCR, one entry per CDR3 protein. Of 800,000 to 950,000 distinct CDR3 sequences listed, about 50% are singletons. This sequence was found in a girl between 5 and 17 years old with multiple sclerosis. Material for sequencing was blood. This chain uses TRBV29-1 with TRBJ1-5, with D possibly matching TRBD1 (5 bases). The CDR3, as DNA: TGCAGCGTTGAGGGATGGGACGGTTTTAGCAATCAGCCCCAGCATTTT. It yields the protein CSVEGWDGFSNQPQHF. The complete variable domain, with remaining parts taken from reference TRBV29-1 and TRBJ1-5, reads SAVISQKPSRDICQRGTSLTIQCQVDSQVTMMFWYRQQPGQSLTLIATANQGSEATYESGFVIDKFPISRPNLTFSTLTVSNMSPEDSSIYLCSVEGWDGFSNQPQHFGDGTRLSIL.